This T cell receptor beta chain was captured by sequencing in a study of beta chain features in type 1 diabetes. Study at large: Sorted cells examined across all samples numbered 107,917,701. Study-level points and caveats: In type 1 diabetes patients, VDJ junctions had fewer insertions; deletions at these junctions were more frequent. The study found moderately but significantly shorter TCRB CDR3s in all four CD4+ subsets of Type 1 diabetes patients.

This clone was counted a few times. The antigen is undetermined. CD45RO/CCR7/CD25/CD127/CD95/CD27 separated CD4+ naive, central memory, regulatory and stem cell-like memory cells by sorting. Every isolated RNA sample was fully reverse transcribed, so sequencing captured expressed TCRB transcripts. The data were produced by immunoSEQ multiplex PCR, yet TCRdb's version contains in-frame clones alone and is incomplete. The sample gives 500,000 to 850,000 clones, over 12% of which show up once; 0.035% to 0.045% is in the top ten. The CDR3 sequence is 15 residues long. Germline loops: CDR1 MNHNY, CDR2 SVGAGI (reference sequence). The germline V and J ends were trimmed by 7 bases and 0 bases, with 12 bases remaining between them.

The receptor comes from a man aged 18 to 35 with type 1 diabetes. The sample was naive CD4+ T cells from blood. This chain joins TRBV6-6 and TRBJ2-2; D is ambiguous. The CDR3 region has the DNA TGTGCCAGCAACTTCGGCGGAACGAACACCGGGGAGCTGTTTTTT. It encodes CASNFGGTNTGELFF.